A selection of T cell receptor beta chains follows, all from one sample in a study of CD8+ T cells in alopecia areata. Method: immunoSEQ multiplex PCR; TCRdb's copy keeps in-frame clones and lacks some. The top ten hold roughly a tenth of the sample, which has about 120,000 clones, 47% seen once. Sequenced: NKG2D-low CD8+ T cells sorted from blood. These receptors were taken from a human donor with alopecia areata. Each CDR3 is given with its conserved first and last residue. The order of the fields is J gene, V gene, D gene, clone size, CDR3 protein, CDR3 DNA. D genes are given only for firm matches. Rows give clone size only sometimes, using once, few, many, or a class for an expanded clone.

J: TRBJ2-5; V: TRBV7-9; D: .; size: .; CDR3: CASSLPSWETQYF; DNA: TGTGCCAGCAGCTTACCTAGTTGGGAGACCCAGTACTTC
J: TRBJ2-3; V: TRBV27; D: TRBD2; size: .; CDR3: CASRAGGGAGGDTQYF; DNA: TGTGCCAGCAGGGCCGGCGGGGGGGCCGGAGGAGATACGCAGTATTTT
J: TRBJ2-6; V: TRBV28; D: .; size: few; CDR3: CASTPSGANVLTF; DNA: TGTGCCAGCACGCCTTCTGGGGCCAACGTCCTGACTTTC
J: TRBJ2-7; V: TRBV30; D: .; size: .; CDR3: CAWSPGVGMGSDEQYF; DNA: TGTGCCTGGAGTCCTGGGGTGGGAATGGGAAGCGACGAGCAGTACTTC
J: TRBJ2-3; V: TRBV27; D: .; size: .; CDR3: CASSLTGPDTQYF; DNA: TGTGCCAGCAGCCTGACAGGCCCAGATACGCAGTATTTT
J: TRBJ1-1; V: TRBV29-1; D: .; size: few; CDR3: CSVEREATEAFF; DNA: TGCAGCGTTGAGCGGGAAGCCACTGAAGCTTTCTTT
J: TRBJ2-7; V: TRBV29-1; D: .; size: .; CDR3: CSVGQDEQYF; DNA: TGCAGCGTTGGACAGGACGAGCAGTACTTC
J: TRBJ2-3; V: TRBV25-1; D: .; size: .; CDR3: CASSDGGTQYF; DNA: TGTGCCAGCAGTGACGGAGGTACGCAGTATTTT
J: TRBJ2-7; V: TRBV29-1; D: .; size: few; CDR3: CSVETEAYEQYF; DNA: TGCAGCGTTGAGACCGAAGCCTACGAGCAGTACTTC
J: TRBJ2-7; V: TRBV14; D: TRBD2; size: few; CDR3: CASSLGGSYEQYF; DNA: TGTGCCAGCAGCCTGGGGGGGTCCTACGAGCAGTACTTC
J: TRBJ2-2; V: TRBV29-1; D: .; size: .; CDR3: CSARDAGAATGELFF; DNA: TGCAGCGCCCGTGACGCAGGGGCGGCCACCGGGGAGCTGTTTTTT
J: TRBJ1-2; V: TRBV27; D: .; size: .; CDR3: CASSDRGHGYTF; DNA: TGTGCCAGCAGCGATCGGGGGCACGGCTACACCTTC
J: TRBJ2-7; V: TRBV29-1; D: TRBD1; size: few; CDR3: CSVGSRDRPYEQYF; DNA: TGCAGCGTGGGAAGTCGGGACAGACCCTACGAGCAGTACTTC
J: TRBJ2-1; V: TRBV28; D: .; size: .; CDR3: CASSEIGGNEQFF; DNA: TGTGCCAGCAGCGAAATCGGGGGCAATGAGCAGTTCTTC
J: TRBJ2-1; V: TRBV4-1; D: .; size: .; CDR3: CASSQDLTGPLHNEQFF; DNA: TGCGCCAGCAGCCAAGATCTCACCGGCCCCCTCCACAATGAGCAGTTCTTC
J: TRBJ1-2; V: TRBV6-5; D: .; size: .; CDR3: CASTGPYGYTF; DNA: TGTGCCAGCACCGGACCCTATGGCTACACCTTC
J: TRBJ2-1; V: TRBV29-1; D: .; size: few; CDR3: CSVEDRADSSYNEQFF; DNA: TGCAGCGTTGAAGATCGGGCGGATAGCTCCTACAATGAGCAGTTCTTC
J: TRBJ2-3; V: TRBV30; D: .; size: .; CDR3: CAWSVVGSDTQYF; DNA: TGTGCCTGGAGTGTGGTAGGATCAGATACGCAGTATTTT
J: TRBJ1-5; V: TRBV30; D: .; size: .; CDR3: CAWSDGSYSNQPQHF; DNA: TGTGCCTGGAGCGACGGTTCGTATAGCAATCAGCCCCAGCATTTT
J: TRBJ2-2; V: TRBV29-1; D: .; size: few; CDR3: CSVEISADTGELFF; DNA: TGCAGCGTTGAGATTTCAGCGGACACCGGGGAGCTGTTTTTT
J: TRBJ2-7; V: TRBV29-1; D: TRBD2; size: few; CDR3: CSVAGTSVEQYF; DNA: TGCAGCGTAGCCGGGACTAGCGTCGAGCAGTACTTC
J: TRBJ2-5; V: TRBV4-1; D: TRBD1; size: .; CDR3: CASSQDLDRWETQYF; DNA: TGCGCCAGCAGCCAAGACCTGGACAGGTGGGAGACCCAGTACTTC
J: TRBJ2-3; V: TRBV30; D: .; size: .; CDR3: CAWSGDRKYSTDTQYF; DNA: TGTGCCTGGAGTGGGGATAGGAAATACAGCACAGATACGCAGTATTTT
J: TRBJ2-7; V: TRBV29-1; D: .; size: .; CDR3: CSVLEGHEQYF; DNA: TGCAGCGTTCTTGAGGGACACGAGCAGTACTTC
J: TRBJ1-5; V: TRBV23-1; D: .; size: few; CDR3: CAPGGVRIRPQHF; DNA: TGCGCCCCGGGGGGAGTCAGGATCCGGCCCCAGCATTTT
J: TRBJ2-3; V: TRBV28; D: .; size: .; CDR3: CASSFWAEKADTQYF; DNA: TGTGCCAGCAGTTTCTGGGCCGAAAAGGCAGATACGCAGTATTTT
J: TRBJ2-7; V: TRBV27; D: .; size: .; CDR3: CASSLQQTSYEQYF; DNA: TGTGCCAGCAGTTTACAACAAACCTCCTACGAGCAGTACTTC